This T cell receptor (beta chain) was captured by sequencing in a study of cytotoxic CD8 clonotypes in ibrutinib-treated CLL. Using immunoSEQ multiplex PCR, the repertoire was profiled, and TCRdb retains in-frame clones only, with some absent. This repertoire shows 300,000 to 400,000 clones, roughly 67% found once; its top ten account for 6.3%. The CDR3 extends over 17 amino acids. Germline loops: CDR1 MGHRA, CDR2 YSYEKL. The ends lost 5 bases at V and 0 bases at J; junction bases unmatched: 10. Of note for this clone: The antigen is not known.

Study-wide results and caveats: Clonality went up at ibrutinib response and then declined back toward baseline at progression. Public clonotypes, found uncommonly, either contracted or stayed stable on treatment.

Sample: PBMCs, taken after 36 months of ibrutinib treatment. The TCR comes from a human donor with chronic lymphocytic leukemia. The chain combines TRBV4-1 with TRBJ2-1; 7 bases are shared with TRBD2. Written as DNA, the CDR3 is TGCGCCAGCAGCACGCGGGAGCGGGTGGTCTCCTACAATGAGCAGTTCTTC. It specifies CASSTRERVVSYNEQFF.